Each of the 8 T cell receptor beta chains below was sequenced from the same sample in a study of blood T cell repertoires in COVID-19 (dated by TCRdb to about 2020). The library relied on the immunoSEQ multiplex PCR assay. TCRdb mirrors the immuneACCESS table, restricted to in-frame sequences. Some clones are absent from its copies; in checked studies, under half trace to an unresolved V gene, and the reason for the others is unknown. The sample contains 140,000 or so clones, around three quarters of them found a single time. The ten largest make up 16% of the sample. Sequencing was performed on peripheral blood. All receptors derive from a man between 50 and 59 years old with acute or convalescent COVID-19.

V gene TRBV19 combines with J gene TRBJ1-2, with D unresolved. The CDR3 has 15 residues. V lost 9 bases and J 1 base, leaving 18 bases between the germline ends. Germline values: CDR1 LNHDA, CDR2 SQIVND (reference sequence). The CDR3 spells CASSMSAGSNYGYTF. In DNA, the CDR3 is TGTGCCAGCTCAATGTCGGCAGGAAGTAACTATGGCTACACCTTC.

The chain carries TRBV11-2 and TRBJ1-1; the D gene is possibly TRBD1 (5 bases). Deletions cut 0 bases from V and 1 base from J, with 9 bases between. CDR3 length equals 15 residues. Germline CDR1 is SGHAT and CDR2 is FQNNGV. The CDR3 nucleotides read TGTGCCAGCAGCTTAGATTTGCAGGGGAACACTGAAGCTTTCTTT. It encodes CASSLDLQGNTEAFF.

V is TRBV28 and J is TRBJ1-2; 7 nucleotides match TRBD1. From germline, CDR1 is MDHEN and CDR2 SYDVKM. V gave up 3 bases and J gave up 4 bases; unmatched junction bases: 5. The CDR3 runs 14 residues. As DNA, the CDR3 is TGTGCCAGCAGTTTGCCCCAGGGGGGCTATGGCTACACCTTC. Its translation is CASSLPQGGYGYTF.

This clone appeared a single time. The chain employs TRBV9 and TRBJ1-3; no firm D call. The CDR3 loop spans 18 amino acids. V was clipped by 1 base and J by 0 bases, with 17 bases between them. From germline, CDR1 is SGDLS and CDR2 YYNGEE. This chain's CDR3 is CASSVSGHIGSSGNTIYF. CDR3 in DNA: TGTGCCAGCAGCGTATCTGGCCATATCGGGAGCTCTGGAAACACCATATATTTT.

This clone was detected many times. The chain joins TRBV2 to TRBJ2-3; 14 nucleotides line up with TRBD2. The germline V gene encodes CDR1 SNHLY and CDR2 FYNNEI. Trimming removed 6 bases from V and 9 bases from J; junction bases left unmatched: 11. The CDR3 consists of 16 residues. The CDR3 loop is CASSSSTSGGDKTQYF. The DNA for the CDR3 is TGTGCCAGCAGCTCCTCGACTAGCGGGGGGGACAAGACGCAGTATTTT. Filled out from reference TRBV2 and TRBJ2-3, the complete variable domain reads EPEVTQTPSHQVTQMGQEVILRCVPISNHLYFYWYRQILGQKVEFLVSFYNNEISEKSEIFDDQFSVERPDGSNFTLKIRSTKLEDSAMYFCASSSSTSGGDKTQYFGPGTRLTVL.

The chain uses TRBV28 and TRBJ2-5; D remains ambiguous. This CDR3 has 12 residues. V lost 6 bases to trimming and J lost 5 bases, with 10 bases between them. Germline CDR1 MDHEN, CDR2 SYDVKM. This CDR3 reads CASSPTRETQYF. The CDR3 DNA reads TGTGCCAGCAGCCCCACGAGGGAGACCCAGTACTTC.

The chain joins TRBV10-2 to TRBJ1-1; no clear D gene. CDR3 length equals 14 residues. V was cut by 0 bases and J by 4 bases, with 9 bases left in between. CDR1 and CDR2 (germline): WSHSY, SAAADI. The DNA for the CDR3 is TGCGCCAGCAGTGAGTCGATGGGCCCCACTGAAGCTTTCTTT. This encodes CASSESMGPTEAFF.

The J gene is TRBJ1-5, the V gene TRBV30, with unresolved D. This CDR3 has 12 residues. V was cut by 2 bases and J by 4 bases, with 6 bases left in between. CDR1 and CDR2 from the germline V gene are GTSNPN and SVGIG (reference sequence). The CDR3 bases are TGTGCCTGGAGTCTCGGGAATCAGCCCCAGCATTTT. It is translated as CAWSLGNQPQHF. Looking up the rest from reference TRBV30 and TRBJ1-5 gives the full variable domain: SQTIHQWPATLVQPVGSPLSLECTVEGTSNPNLYWYRQAAGRGLQLLFYSVGIGQISSEVPQNLSASRPQDRQFILSSKKLLLSDSGFYLCAWSLGNQPQHFGDGTRLSIL.